The rows below give T cell receptor beta chains drawn from one sample of a study of T cells in Graves' hyperthyroidism and ophthalmopathy. TCRdb passed the multiplex PCR reads through MiXCR, listing each CDR3 protein once. The table lists hundreds of thousands of distinct CDR3 sequences, around 15% of them singletons. What was sequenced was blood. These receptor sequences come from a woman between 18 and 29 years old with Graves' hyperthyroidism. CDR3s include the opening cysteine and the closing phenylalanine or tryptophan. Each record gives: J gene, V gene, D gene, clone size, CDR3 protein, CDR3 DNA. A D gene is named only where the DNA matches it firmly. Some rows mark clone size as missing; the rest say once, few, many or name a class of expanded clone.

TRBJ2-3 | TRBV10-3 | NA | many | CAIRGTAGDTQYF | TGTGCCATCCGAGGGACAGCGGGAGATACGCAGTATTTT
TRBJ1-6 | TRBV19 | NA | NA | CASSIGSSYNSPLHF | TGTGCCAGTAGTATAGGGAGCTCCTATAATTCACCCCTCCACTTT
TRBJ2-2 | TRBV24-1 | TRBD2 | many | CATAGPTLSRELFF | TGTGCCACAGCGGGACCTACCCTCTCACGGGAGCTGTTTTTT
TRBJ1-2 | TRBV7-8 | NA | NA | CASSPSDSYGYTF | TGTGCCAGCAGCCCCTCGGACAGCTATGGCTACACCTTC
TRBJ2-5 | TRBV12-3/TRBV12-4 | NA | NA | CAGSLDNGVSETQYF | TGTGCCGGCAGTTTAGATAACGGGGTTTCGGAGACCCAGTACTTC
TRBJ1-1 | TRBV4-1 | NA | few | CASRRELFGGKWYTEAFF | TGCGCCAGCCGGAGAGAACTTTTTGGGGGGAAATGGTACACTGAAGCTTTCTTT
TRBJ1-5 | TRBV30 | NA | many | CACQGQRNQPQHF | TGTGCCTGCCAAGGACAGCGCAATCAGCCCCAGCATTTT
TRBJ2-3 | TRBV7-2 | NA | few | CASSPFYTDTQYF | TGTGCCAGCAGCCCCTTTTACACAGATACGCAGTATTTT
TRBJ2-5 | TRBV29-1 | TRBD2 | many | CSVEASGWGETQYF | TGCAGCGTTGAAGCTAGCGGGTGGGGAGAGACCCAGTACTTC
TRBJ1-2 | TRBV11-2 | TRBD1 | few | CASSSDRGTQGYTF | TGTGCCAGCAGCTCCGACAGGGGTACGCAGGGCTACACCTTC
TRBJ2-1 | TRBV3-1 | NA | few | CASSQEVGSGYEQFF | TGTGCCAGCAGCCAAGAGGTAGGATCGGGCTATGAGCAGTTCTTC
TRBJ1-6 | TRBV5-1 | NA | NA | CASSLADRNSPLHF | TGCGCCAGCAGCTTGGCGGACCGGAATTCACCCCTCCACTTT
TRBJ1-2 | TRBV28 | NA | few | CASSFGVTANYGYTF | TGTGCCAGCAGTTTTGGCGTGACAGCTAACTATGGCTACACCTTC
TRBJ2-3 | TRBV6-1 | TRBD1 | NA | CASKPGQGSDTQYF | TGTGCCAGCAAACCGGGACAGGGGTCCGATACGCAGTATTTT
TRBJ1-1 | TRBV4-3 | NA | NA | CASSQDLRSLNTEAFF | TGCGCCAGCAGCCAAGATCTTAGATCCTTGAACACTGAAGCTTTCTTT
TRBJ2-1 | TRBV5-1 | NA | many | CASREIGTADNEQFF | TGCGCCAGCAGGGAAATCGGGACTGCTGACAATGAGCAGTTCTTC
TRBJ2-1 | TRBV20-1 | NA | many | CSALYGGADNEQFF | TGCAGTGCTCTGTATGGCGGGGCGGACAATGAGCAGTTCTTC
TRBJ2-1 | TRBV19 | NA | NA | CASKEGSEQFF | TGTGCCAGTAAAGAAGGGAGTGAGCAGTTCTTC
TRBJ1-1 | TRBV7-2 | NA | many | CASSSAVVAFF | TGTGCCAGCAGCTCCGCCGTCGTAGCTTTCTTT
TRBJ1-3 | TRBV4-1 | TRBD1 | few | CASSRPRDRGNTIYF | TGCGCCAGCAGCCGACCCAGGGACAGGGGAAACACCATATATTTT
TRBJ2-2 | TRBV24-1 | NA | NA | CATSVQGGTGELFF | TGTGCCACCAGTGTACAGGGGGGGACCGGGGAGCTGTTTTTT
TRBJ2-1 | TRBV19 | NA | few | CASSRPDYNEQFF | TGTGCCAGTAGTAGGCCAGATTACAATGAGCAGTTCTTC